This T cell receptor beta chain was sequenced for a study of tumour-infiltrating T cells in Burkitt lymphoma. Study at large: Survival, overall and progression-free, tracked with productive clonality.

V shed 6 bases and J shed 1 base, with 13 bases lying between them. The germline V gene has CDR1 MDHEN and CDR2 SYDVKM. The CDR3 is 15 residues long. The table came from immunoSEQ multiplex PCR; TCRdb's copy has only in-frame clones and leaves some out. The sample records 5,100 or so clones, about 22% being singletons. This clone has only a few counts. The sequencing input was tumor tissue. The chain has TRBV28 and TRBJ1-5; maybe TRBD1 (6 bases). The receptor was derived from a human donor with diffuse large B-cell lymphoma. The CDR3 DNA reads TGTGCCAGCAGGACGGGGGCCCGGAGCAATCAGCCCCAGCATTTT. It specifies CASRTGARSNQPQHF.